This TCR beta chain was captured in a study of STAT5B mutations in CD4+ large granular lymphocyte leukemia. The overall study: Anti-CD4 microbead selection came after CD8+ cell depletion in cryopreserved samples.

As regards this clone: Its antigen is not identified.

Germline assignment: CDR1 SGHRS and CDR2 YFSETQ. The CDR3 spans 15 residues. Unmatched junction bases numbered 9, after V lost 4 bases and J lost 9 bases. Findings of the study overall: TRBV06-family usage was enriched in top patient clones (8/27) versus controls (2/35). Without HLA matching, higher CD4+ than CD8+ T-LGLL clonality could reflect small sample size.

TCRdb keeps only in-frame clones here, not all; method: immunoSEQ multiplex PCR. The repertoire holds roughly 5,900 clones, around 77% seen once, with roughly three fifths in the top ten. The gene calls are TRBV5-1 and TRBJ2-2; TRBD2 aligns across 10 bases. The sequence was obtained from an elderly man with CD4+ T-cell large granular lymphocyte leukemia. Sequenced: PBMCs. As DNA, the CDR3 is TGCGCCAGCAGCCTCGGGACTAGCGCCGCGAGGGAGCTGTTTTTT. It specifies CASSLGTSAARELFF.